This T cell receptor (beta chain) was sequenced during a study of blood T cell repertoires in COVID-19. The germline gives CDR1 SGHRS, CDR2 YFSETQ. The CDR3 is made up of 13 amino acids. Trimming removed 0 bases from V and 5 bases from J, with 6 bases in between. The assay was immunoSEQ multiplex PCR, and TCRdb's table has in-frame clones only and misses some. In the table there are about 17,000 clones, more than 75% of which are singletons. This TCR came from a man aged 60 to 69 with active or convalescent COVID-19. Sequenced input: peripheral blood. The genes are TRBV5-1 and TRBJ2-1, with a possible D match to TRBD2 (6 bases). Here the CDR3 reads CASSLASDNEQFF. The CDR3 nucleotides are TGCGCCAGCAGCTTGGCTAGCGACAATGAGCAGTTCTTC.